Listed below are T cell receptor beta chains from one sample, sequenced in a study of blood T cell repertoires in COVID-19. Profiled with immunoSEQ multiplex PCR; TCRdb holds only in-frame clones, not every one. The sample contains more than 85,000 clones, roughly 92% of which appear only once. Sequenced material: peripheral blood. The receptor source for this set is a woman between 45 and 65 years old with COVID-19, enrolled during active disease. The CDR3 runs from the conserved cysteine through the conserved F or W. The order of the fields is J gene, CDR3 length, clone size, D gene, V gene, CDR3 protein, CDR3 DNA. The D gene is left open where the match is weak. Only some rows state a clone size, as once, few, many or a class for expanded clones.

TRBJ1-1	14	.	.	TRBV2	CASRWGGVDTEAFF	TGTGCCAGCAGATGGGGAGGGGTTGACACTGAAGCTTTCTTT
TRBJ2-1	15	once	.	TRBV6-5	CASRPNAGVGDEQFF	TGTGCCAGCAGACCAAACGCGGGTGTCGGGGATGAGCAGTTCTTC
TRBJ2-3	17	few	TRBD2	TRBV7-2	CASSGRLAGGRTDTQYF	TGTGCCAGCAGCGGACGACTAGCGGGGGGACGCACAGATACGCAGTATTTT
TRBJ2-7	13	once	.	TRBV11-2	CASSFTGKGEQYF	TGTGCCAGCAGCTTTACAGGAAAAGGCGAGCAGTACTTC
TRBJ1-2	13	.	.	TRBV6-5	CASKTQDIYGYTF	TGTGCCAGCAAGACCCAGGACATCTATGGCTACACCTTC
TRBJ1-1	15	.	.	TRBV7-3	CASSPSAGSNTEAFF	TGTGCCAGCAGTCCCTCGGCAGGTTCGAACACTGAAGCTTTCTTT
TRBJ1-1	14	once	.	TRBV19	CASKRKGGKTEAFF	TGTGCCAGTAAACGGAAGGGAGGGAAGACTGAAGCTTTCTTT
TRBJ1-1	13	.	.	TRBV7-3	CASSLYPRTEAFF	TGTGCCAGCAGCTTATATCCGAGGACTGAAGCTTTCTTT
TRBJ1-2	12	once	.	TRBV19	CARDTSDYGYTF	TGTGCCAGGGACACCTCGGACTATGGCTACACCTTC
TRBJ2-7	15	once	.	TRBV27	CASSSEGASSYEQYF	TGTGCCAGCAGTTCGGAGGGGGCCTCCTCCTACGAGCAGTACTTC
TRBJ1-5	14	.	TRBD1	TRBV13	CASSTRGSNQPQHF	TGTGCCAGCAGCACCAGGGGGTCCAATCAGCCCCAGCATTTT
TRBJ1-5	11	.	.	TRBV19	CAAGINQPQHF	TGTGCCGCCGGGATTAATCAGCCCCAGCATTTT
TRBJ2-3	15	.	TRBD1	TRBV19	CASSQDRGQADTQYF	TGTGCCAGTAGTCAGGACAGAGGACAGGCGGATACGCAGTATTTT
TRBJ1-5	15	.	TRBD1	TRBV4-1	CASSQDIRGNQPQHF	TGCGCCAGCAGCCAAGATATCAGGGGGAATCAGCCCCAGCATTTT
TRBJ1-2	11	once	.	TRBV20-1	CSAFGMYGYTF	TGCAGTGCTTTCGGGATGTATGGCTACACCTTC
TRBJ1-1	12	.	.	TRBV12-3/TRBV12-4	CASSLIRGEAFF	TGTGCCAGCAGTTTAATCAGGGGTGAAGCTTTCTTT
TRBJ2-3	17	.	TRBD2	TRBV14	CASSHRFSGGNTDTQYF	TGTGCCAGCAGCCACAGATTTAGCGGGGGGAACACAGATACGCAGTATTTT
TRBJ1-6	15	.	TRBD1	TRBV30	CAWGIRTGVSSPLHF	TGTGCCTGGGGCATTCGGACAGGGGTCAGTTCACCCCTCCACTTT
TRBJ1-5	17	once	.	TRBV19	CASSMDSFGDSNQPQHF	TGTGCCAGTAGTATGGACTCCTTTGGGGATAGCAATCAGCCCCAGCATTTT
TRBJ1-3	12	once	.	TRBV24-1	CATSGGGNTIYF	TGTGCCACCAGTGGAGGAGGAAACACCATATATTTT
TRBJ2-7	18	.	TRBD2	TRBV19	CASSIDRRAGGFSYEQYF	TGTGCCAGTAGTATAGATAGGAGGGCGGGGGGGTTCTCCTACGAGCAGTACTTC
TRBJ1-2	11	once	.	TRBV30	CACSHGGGYTF	TGTGCCTGTTCCCACGGAGGGGGCTACACCTTC
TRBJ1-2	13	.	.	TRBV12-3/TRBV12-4	CASSQLENYGYTF	TGTGCCAGCAGCCAACTAGAAAACTATGGCTACACCTTC
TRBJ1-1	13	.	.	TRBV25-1	CASTQSPNTEAFF	TGTGCCAGCACCCAGTCACCGAACACTGAAGCTTTCTTT
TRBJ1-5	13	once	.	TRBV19	CASSGQGYGPQHF	TGTGCCAGTAGCGGCCAGGGATATGGTCCCCAGCATTTT
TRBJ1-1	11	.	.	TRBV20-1	CSAVREAEAFF	TGCAGTGCCGTCAGGGAGGCTGAAGCTTTCTTT
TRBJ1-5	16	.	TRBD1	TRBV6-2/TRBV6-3	CASSLDRAPHYQPQHF	TGTGCCAGCAGTCTCGACAGGGCCCCCCATTATCAGCCCCAGCATTTT
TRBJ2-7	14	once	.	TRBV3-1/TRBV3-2	CASSQASSSYEQYF	TGTGCCAGCAGCCAAGCTAGTAGCTCCTACGAGCAGTACTTC
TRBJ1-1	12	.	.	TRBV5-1	CASGAGGTEAFF	TGCGCCAGTGGGGCCGGCGGCACTGAAGCTTTCTTT
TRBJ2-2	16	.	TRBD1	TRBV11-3	CASTISPGQGVGELFF	TGTGCCAGCACCATTTCTCCGGGACAGGGGGTCGGGGAGCTGTTTTTT
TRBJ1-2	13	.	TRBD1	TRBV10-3	CAIKGTGHYGYTF	TGTGCCATCAAAGGGACAGGGCACTATGGCTACACCTTC
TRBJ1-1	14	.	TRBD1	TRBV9	CASSVQDRDVKAFF	TGTGCCAGCAGCGTGCAAGACAGGGACGTTAAGGCTTTCTTT
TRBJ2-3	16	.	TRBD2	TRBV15	CATSRFSGTRGDTQYF	TGTGCCACCAGCAGATTCTCCGGGACTAGGGGTGACACGCAGTATTTT
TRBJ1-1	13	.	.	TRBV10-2	CASSETPGTEAFF	TGCGCCAGCAGTGAGACCCCCGGCACTGAAGCTTTCTTT
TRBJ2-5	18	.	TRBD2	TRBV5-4	CASSLGRTGGPTQETQYF	TGTGCCAGCAGCTTGGGGCGGACGGGGGGGCCGACGCAAGAGACCCAGTACTTC
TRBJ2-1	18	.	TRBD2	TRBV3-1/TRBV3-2	CASSSLRAGGALYNEQFF	TGTGCCAGCAGCTCCCTGAGGGCGGGGGGGGCCCTTTACAATGAGCAGTTCTTC
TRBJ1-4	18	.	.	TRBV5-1	CASSFGADPSGPNEKLFF	TGCGCCAGCAGCTTTGGCGCCGACCCCAGCGGACCTAATGAAAAACTGTTTTTT
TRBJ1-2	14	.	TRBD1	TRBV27	CASRPTGVSYGYTF	TGTGCCAGCAGACCTACAGGGGTATCCTATGGCTACACCTTC
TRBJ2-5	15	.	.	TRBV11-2	CASSFRTGDLEAQYF	TGTGCCAGCAGCTTCAGAACCGGGGATCTTGAGGCCCAGTACTTC
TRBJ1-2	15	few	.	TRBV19	CASRRPGEANYGYTF	TGTGCCAGTAGGAGGCCGGGGGAAGCTAACTATGGCTACACCTTC
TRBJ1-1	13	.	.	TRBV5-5	CASSGTRATEAFF	TGTGCCAGCAGCGGAACCAGGGCTACTGAAGCTTTCTTT
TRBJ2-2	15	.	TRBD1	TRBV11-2	CASSLWAGGGGELFF	TGTGCCAGCAGCTTATGGGCAGGGGGCGGCGGGGAGCTGTTTTTT
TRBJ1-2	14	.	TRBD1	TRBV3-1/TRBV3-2	CASSRGQGNDGYTF	TGTGCCAGCAGCCGGGGACAGGGGAACGATGGCTACACCTTC
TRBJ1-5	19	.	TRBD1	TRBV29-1	CSVYLLGDRRGYSNQPQHF	TGCAGCGTTTATCTGCTAGGGGACAGGCGGGGGTATAGCAATCAGCCCCAGCATTTT
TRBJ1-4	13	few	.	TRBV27	CASSFRTNEKLFF	TGTGCCAGCAGTTTCCGGACAAATGAAAAACTGTTTTTT
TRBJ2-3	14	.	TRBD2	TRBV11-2	CASSPRDYGDTQYF	TGTGCCAGCAGCCCCCGGGACTACGGGGATACGCAGTATTTT
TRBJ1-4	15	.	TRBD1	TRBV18	CASSPIDRVGEKLFF	TGTGCCAGCTCACCAATCGACAGGGTGGGTGAAAAACTGTTTTTT
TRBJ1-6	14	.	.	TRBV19	CASKGWRGESPLHF	TGTGCCAGTAAAGGTTGGAGGGGAGAATCACCCCTCCACTTT
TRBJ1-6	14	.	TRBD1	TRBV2	CASSTGTGNPPLHF	TGTGCCAGCAGTACCGGGACAGGGAATCCACCCCTCCACTTT
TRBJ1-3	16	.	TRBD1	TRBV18	CASSPPDRGSGNTIYF	TGTGCCAGCTCACCCCCGGACAGGGGGTCTGGAAACACCATATATTTT
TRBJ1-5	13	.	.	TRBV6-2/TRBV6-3	CASSHRDNQPQHF	TGTGCCAGCAGTCACAGGGACAATCAGCCCCAGCATTTT
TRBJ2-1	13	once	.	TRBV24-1	CATARGGAGEQFF	TGTGCCACCGCGAGGGGGGGCGCGGGTGAGCAGTTCTTC
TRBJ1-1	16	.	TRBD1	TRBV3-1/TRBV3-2	CASSLSPGTVNTEAFF	TGTGCCAGCAGCCTCTCTCCCGGGACAGTAAACACTGAAGCTTTCTTT
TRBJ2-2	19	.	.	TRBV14	CASSQEARGFGYYTGELFF	TGTGCCAGCAGCCAAGAAGCCCGGGGGTTCGGATACTACACCGGGGAGCTGTTTTTT
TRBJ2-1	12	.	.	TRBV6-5	CASSTNRVEQFF	TGTGCCAGCAGTACTAACAGGGTGGAGCAGTTCTTC
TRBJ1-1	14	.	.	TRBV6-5	CASSYEGREGEAFF	TGTGCCAGCAGTTACGAAGGGCGGGAGGGTGAAGCTTTCTTT
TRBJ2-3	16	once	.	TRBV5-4	CASSRGGAQSADTQYF	TGTGCCAGCAGCCGAGGGGGGGCGCAGAGCGCAGATACGCAGTATTTT